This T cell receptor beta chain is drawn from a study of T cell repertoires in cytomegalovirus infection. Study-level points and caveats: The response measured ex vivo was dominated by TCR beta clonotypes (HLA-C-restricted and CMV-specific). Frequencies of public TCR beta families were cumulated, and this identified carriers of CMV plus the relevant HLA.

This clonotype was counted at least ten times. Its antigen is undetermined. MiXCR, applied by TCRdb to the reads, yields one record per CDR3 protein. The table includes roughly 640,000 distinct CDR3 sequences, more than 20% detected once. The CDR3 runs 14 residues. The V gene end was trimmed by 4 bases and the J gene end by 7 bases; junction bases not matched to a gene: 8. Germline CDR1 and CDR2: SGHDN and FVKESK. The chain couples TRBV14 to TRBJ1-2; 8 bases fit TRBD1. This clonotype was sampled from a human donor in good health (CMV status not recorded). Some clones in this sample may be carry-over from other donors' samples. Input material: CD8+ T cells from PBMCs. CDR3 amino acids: CASSLGQGPLGYTF. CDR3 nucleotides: TGTGCCAGCAGCCTAGGACAGGGTCCCCTTGGCTACACCTTC. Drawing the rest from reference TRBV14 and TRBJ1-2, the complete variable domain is EAGVTQFPSHSVIEKGQTVTLRCDPISGHDNLYWYRRVMGKEIKFLLHFVKESKQDESGMPNNRFLAERTGGTYSTLKVQPAELEDSGVYFCASSLGQGPLGYTFGSGTRLTVV.